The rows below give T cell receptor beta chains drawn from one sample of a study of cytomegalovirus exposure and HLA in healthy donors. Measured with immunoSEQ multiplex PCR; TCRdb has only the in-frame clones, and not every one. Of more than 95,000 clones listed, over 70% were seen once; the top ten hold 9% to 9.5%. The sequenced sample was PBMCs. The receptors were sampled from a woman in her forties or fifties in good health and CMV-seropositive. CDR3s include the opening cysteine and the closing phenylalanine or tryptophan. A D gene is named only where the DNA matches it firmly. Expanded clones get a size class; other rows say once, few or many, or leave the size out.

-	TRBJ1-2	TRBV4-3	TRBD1	CASSQDIPTGGTYGYTF	TGCGCCAGCAGCCAAGATATCCCGACAGGGGGAACCTATGGCTACACCTTC
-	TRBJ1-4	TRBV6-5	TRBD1	CASGYTGVLNEKLFF	TGTGCCAGCGGTTATACAGGGGTTCTTAATGAAAAACTGTTTTTT
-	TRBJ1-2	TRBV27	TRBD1	CASSDQTGGGYTF	TGTGCCAGCAGTGACCAGACAGGGGGTGGCTACACCTTC
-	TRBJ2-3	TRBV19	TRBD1	CASSRGTGGRTDTQYF	TGTGCCAGTAGTAGAGGGACAGGGGGCAGAACAGATACGCAGTATTTT
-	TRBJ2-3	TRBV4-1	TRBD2	CASSLYTPGTSGVPRTDTQYF	TGCGCCAGCAGCCTTTATACACCCGGGACTAGCGGAGTCCCTAGAACAGATACGCAGTATTTT
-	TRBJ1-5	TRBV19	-	CASTGEAGGYQPQHF	TGTGCCAGTACCGGAGAGGCGGGGGGTTATCAGCCCCAGCATTTT
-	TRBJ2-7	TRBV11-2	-	CASSLIQVEQYF	TGTGCCAGCAGCTTAATACAGGTCGAGCAGTACTTC
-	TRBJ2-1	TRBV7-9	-	CASSAGASSYNEQFF	TGTGCCAGCAGCGCAGGGGCTAGCTCCTACAATGAGCAGTTCTTC
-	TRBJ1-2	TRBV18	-	CASSPPSRNYGYTF	TGTGCCAGCTCACCACCGTCCAGGAACTATGGCTACACCTTC
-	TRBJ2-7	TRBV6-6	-	CASSYSEARLYEQYF	TGTGCCAGCAGCTACTCGGAGGCCAGACTCTACGAGCAGTACTTC
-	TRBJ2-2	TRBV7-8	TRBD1	CAGTGVDTGELFF	TGTGCCGGGACAGGGGTCGACACCGGGGAGCTGTTTTTT
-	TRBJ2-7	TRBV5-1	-	CASSTGQPASYEQYF	TGCGCCAGCAGCACCGGACAGCCCGCCTCCTACGAGCAGTACTTC
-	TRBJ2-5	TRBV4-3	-	CASSQSDRRETQYF	TGCGCCAGCAGCCAGAGCGACAGACGAGAGACCCAGTACTTC
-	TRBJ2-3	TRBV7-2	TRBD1	CASSLLRDRRTDTQYF	TGTGCCAGCAGCTTACTACGGGACAGACGCACAGATACGCAGTATTTT
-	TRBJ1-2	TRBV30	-	CAWRVDSSAGGYTF	TGTGCCTGGAGGGTGGACAGTAGCGCCGGGGGCTACACCTTC
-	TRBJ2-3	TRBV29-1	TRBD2	CSVLGAGAQKYTQYF	TGCAGCGTTTTAGGGGCGGGAGCCCAGAAATATACGCAGTATTTT
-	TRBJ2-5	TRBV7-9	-	CASSPGVSASVQETQYF	TGTGCCAGCAGCCCAGGGGTGTCGGCGTCGGTACAAGAGACCCAGTACTTC
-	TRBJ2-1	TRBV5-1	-	CASSQEWAGREQFF	TGCGCCAGCAGCCAAGAATGGGCAGGGCGGGAGCAGTTCTTC
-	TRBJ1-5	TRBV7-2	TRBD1	CASSLQGTGNQPQHF	TGTGCCAGCAGCCTACAAGGGACAGGGAATCAGCCCCAGCATTTT
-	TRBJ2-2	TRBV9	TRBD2	CASSGLAGGSGELFF	TGTGCCAGCAGCGGACTAGCGGGGGGGTCCGGGGAGCTGTTTTTT
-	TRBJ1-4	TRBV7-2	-	CASSLQGEKLFF	TGTGCCAGCAGCCTACAGGGCGAAAAACTGTTTTTT
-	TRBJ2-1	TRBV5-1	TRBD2	CASSLDAGGPFNEQFF	TGCGCCAGCAGCTTGGATGCGGGGGGGCCCTTCAATGAGCAGTTCTTC
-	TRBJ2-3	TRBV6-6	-	CASSYGGLSTDTQYF	TGTGCCAGCAGCTATGGCGGGTTGAGCACAGATACGCAGTATTTT
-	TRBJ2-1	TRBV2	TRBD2	CASRMGLAGDNEQFF	TGTGCCAGCAGGATGGGACTAGCGGGGGACAATGAGCAGTTCTTC
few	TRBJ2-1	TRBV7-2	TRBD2	CASTSGRASNEQFF	TGTGCCAGCACTAGCGGGAGAGCCAGCAATGAGCAGTTCTTC
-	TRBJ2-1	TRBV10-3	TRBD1	CAISVGRTGIYEQFF	TGTGCCATCAGTGTGGGCAGGACAGGGATTTATGAGCAGTTCTTC
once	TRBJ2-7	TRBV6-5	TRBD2	CASSYSKAGAYEQYF	TGTGCCAGCAGTTACTCGAAAGCGGGGGCCTACGAGCAGTACTTC
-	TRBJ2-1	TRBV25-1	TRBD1	CASRDRSYNEQFF	TGTGCCAGCCGGGACAGGTCCTACAATGAGCAGTTCTTC
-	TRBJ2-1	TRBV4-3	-	CASSQVGGEQFF	TGCGCCAGCAGCCAAGTGGGGGGAGAGCAGTTCTTC
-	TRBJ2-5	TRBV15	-	CATSPRYQETQYF	TGTGCCACCAGCCCCCGGTACCAAGAGACCCAGTACTTC
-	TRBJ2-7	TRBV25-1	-	CASSEWVTSSYEQYF	TGTGCCAGCAGTGAATGGGTGACTTCCTCCTACGAGCAGTACTTC
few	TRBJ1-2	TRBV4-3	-	CASSQDRGAAYGYTF	TGCGCCAGCAGCCAAGATCGCGGGGCCGCCTATGGCTACACCTTC
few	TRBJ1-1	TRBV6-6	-	CASRPQSENTEAFF	TGTGCCAGCAGGCCACAGTCGGAGAACACTGAAGCTTTCTTT
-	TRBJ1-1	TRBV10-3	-	CAIRLQENTEAFF	TGTGCCATCAGGTTACAGGAGAACACTGAAGCTTTCTTT
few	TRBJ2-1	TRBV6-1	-	CASSDHLNNEQFF	TGTGCCAGCAGTGATCATCTAAACAATGAGCAGTTCTTC
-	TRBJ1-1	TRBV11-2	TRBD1	CASSFGQGRPEAFF	TGTGCCAGCAGCTTCGGACAGGGGAGGCCTGAAGCTTTCTTT
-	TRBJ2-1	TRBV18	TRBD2	CASSPGTSGRYNEQFF	TGTGCCAGCTCACCAGGGACTAGCGGGAGGTACAATGAGCAGTTCTTC
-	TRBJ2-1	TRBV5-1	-	CASSLQRGNEQFF	TGCGCCAGCAGCCTTCAAAGGGGCAATGAGCAGTTCTTC
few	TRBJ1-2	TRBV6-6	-	CASSPRSYGYTF	TGTGCCAGCAGTCCTCGCAGCTATGGCTACACCTTC
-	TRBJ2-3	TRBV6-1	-	CASSERRGPITDTQYF	TGTGCCAGCAGTGAAAGGCGGGGACCAATCACAGATACGCAGTATTTT
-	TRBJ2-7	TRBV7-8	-	CASSLTYEQYF	TGTGCCAGCAGCTTAACTTACGAGCAGTACTTC
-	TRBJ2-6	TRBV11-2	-	CASSPLTGANVLTF	TGTGCCAGCAGCCCCTTAACTGGGGCCAACGTCCTGACTTTC
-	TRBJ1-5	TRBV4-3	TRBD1	CASSRSRTGNQPQHF	TGCGCCAGCAGCAGATCACGGACAGGAAATCAGCCCCAGCATTTT
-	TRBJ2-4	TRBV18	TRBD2	CASWETSGRGIQYF	TGTGCCAGCTGGGAGACTAGCGGGAGAGGCATTCAGTACTTC
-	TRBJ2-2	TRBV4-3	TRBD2	CASSQPGLAGGNTGELFF	TGCGCCAGCAGCCAACCAGGACTAGCGGGAGGGAACACCGGGGAGCTGTTTTTT
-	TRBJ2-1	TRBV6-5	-	CASSYAAVSEQFF	TGTGCCAGCAGTTATGCCGCGGTGAGTGAGCAGTTCTTC
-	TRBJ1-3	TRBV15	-	CAAGRGSGNTIYF	TGTGCCGCGGGCCGGGGCTCTGGAAACACCATATATTTT
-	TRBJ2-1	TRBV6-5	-	CASSGGAVEQFF	TGTGCCAGCAGTGGCGGGGCGGTTGAGCAGTTCTTC
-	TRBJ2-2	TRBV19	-	CASSIDSNTGELFF	TGTGCCAGTAGTATTGACTCGAACACCGGGGAGCTGTTTTTT
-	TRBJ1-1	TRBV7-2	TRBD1	CASSSGQGRTEAFF	TGTGCCAGCAGCTCCGGACAGGGAAGAACTGAAGCTTTCTTT
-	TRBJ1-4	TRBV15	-	CATSRDRGAEKLFF	TGTGCCACCAGCAGAGATCGGGGGGCTGAAAAACTGTTTTTT
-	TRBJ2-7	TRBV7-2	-	CASSLGMSGTYEQYF	TGTGCCAGCAGCTTAGGGATGTCAGGTACTTACGAGCAGTACTTC
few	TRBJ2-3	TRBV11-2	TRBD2	CASSLVPSGFTDTQYF	TGTGCCAGCAGCTTAGTGCCTAGCGGATTCACAGATACGCAGTATTTT
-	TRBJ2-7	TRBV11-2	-	CASSSSYEQYF	TGTGCCAGCAGCTCATCCTACGAGCAGTACTTC
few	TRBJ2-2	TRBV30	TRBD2	CAWSGGLAGAHTGELFF	TGTGCCTGGAGCGGGGGACTAGCGGGAGCTCACACCGGGGAGCTGTTTTTT
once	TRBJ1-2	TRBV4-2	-	CASSQATGGHGYTF	TGTGCCAGCAGCCAAGCAACCGGGGGTCATGGCTACACCTTC
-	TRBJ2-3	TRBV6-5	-	CASSYVDILYTDTQYF	TGTGCCAGCAGTTACGTCGACATCCTCTACACAGATACGCAGTATTTT
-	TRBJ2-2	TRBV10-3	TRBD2	CAIRDLAGGLTGELFF	TGTGCCATCAGAGACTTAGCGGGAGGGCTCACCGGGGAGCTGTTTTTT
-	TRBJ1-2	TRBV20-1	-	CSARGGSGYTF	TGCAGTGCTAGAGGAGGGTCGGGTTACACCTTC
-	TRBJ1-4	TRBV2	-	CASNSRGTNEKLFF	TGTGCCAGCAACTCCAGGGGAACTAATGAAAAACTGTTTTTT